The 9 T cell receptor beta chains in this list originate from one sample, sequenced in a study of blood T cell repertoires in COVID-19. Measured with immunoSEQ multiplex PCR; TCRdb has only the in-frame clones, and not every one. The table records approximately 250,000 clones, 70% to 85% of them present only once. The sequenced sample consisted of PBMCs or T cells enriched from blood (not recorded which). Source of these receptors: a man aged 35-49 years who had recovered from COVID-19.

This clone occurred a few times. Since no conserved phenylalanine or tryptophan closes the CDR3, a read error is the likely cause. The DNA is omitted, as the CDR3 cannot be located on it reliably, and the CDR3 follows TCRdb's listing. CDR3 region: CSAEWGQQRREI. The V and J genes are TRBV29-1 and TRBJ2-6; the table's TRBD1 call for D was not verified on the DNA. The CDR3 numbers 12 amino acids, ends counted. Germline lookup yields CDR1 SQVTM and CDR2 ANQGSEA.

The rearrangement joins TRBV27 to TRBJ1-5; D remains unclear. V was trimmed by 3 bases and J by 0 bases, leaving 6 bases between them. This CDR3 spans 14 amino acids. Germline CDR1 and CDR2: MNHEY and SMNVEV (reference sequence). The CDR3 coding sequence is TGTGCCAGCAGTTTCAGCGATAGCAATCAGCCCCAGCATTTT. Protein product: CASSFSDSNQPQHF.

The CDR3 region has the DNA TGTGCCAGCAGTGAGGGGGACATCTATATGACAATGTACGGAAACACCATATATTTT. It is translated as CASSEGDIYMTMYGNTIYF. The chain is built from TRBV6-1 and TRBJ1-3; D may be TRBD1 (6 bases). CDR3 length: 19 residues. Looked up from germline, CDR1 is MNHNS and CDR2 is SASEGT. Trimming took 3 bases from V and 4 from J, leaving 25 bases between them.

The chain has TRBV9 and TRBJ2-7, with D perhaps matching TRBD2 (5 bases). Trimming took off 3 bases at V and 4 bases at J, with 11 bases between the two ends. The CDR3 has 13 amino acids. Per the germline V gene, CDR1 is SGDLS and CDR2 is YYNGEE. CDR3 bases: TGTGCCAGCAGCGCCTCGACGGGGTACGAGCAGTACTTC. Amino acid sequence: CASSASTGYEQYF.

The V and J genes are TRBV6-5 and TRBJ2-2; D call uncertain. The CDR3 has 13 amino acids. Trimming pared 9 bases from V and 4 bases from J, leaving 12 bases between. The germline V gene has CDR1 MNHEY and CDR2 SVGAGI. This CDR3 reads CASSDWLTGELFF. CDR3 bases: TGTGCCAGTTCCGACTGGCTCACCGGGGAGCTGTTTTTT.

The rearrangement links TRBV2 to TRBJ2-5, with D perhaps matching TRBD2 (6 bases). This CDR3 has 14 residues. Trimming left V 8 bases short and J 5 bases short, with 18 bases between. The germline V gene has CDR1 SNHLY and CDR2 FYNNEI. The CDR3: CASAPGTSWETQYF. The CDR3 DNA reads TGTGCCAGCGCCCCCGGGACTTCATGGGAGACCCAGTACTTC.

This rearrangement joins TRBV19 to TRBJ1-2, with 7 bases identical to TRBD1. This CDR3 contains 15 residues. CDR1 is LNHDA and CDR2 is SQIVND in the germline V gene (reference sequence). With 5 bases clipped from V and 4 bases from J, the junction kept 10 bases outside the gene matches. The CDR3 DNA follows: TGTGCCAGTAGTTCGCCAAGGGACAGCTTCTATGGCTACACCTTC. Its protein is CASSSPRDSFYGYTF.

The rearrangement links TRBV5-1 to TRBJ2-5; a possible D gene is TRBD2 (6 bases). This CDR3 has 14 residues. Trimming removed 5 bases from V and 2 bases from J, with 13 bases in between. Germline CDR1 reads SGHRS; CDR2 reads YFSETQ. CDR3 loop: CASRPGAGQETQYF. In DNA, the CDR3 is TGCGCCAGCAGGCCGGGAGCAGGGCAAGAGACCCAGTACTTC.

J is TRBJ2-1 and V is TRBV25-1, with D perhaps matching TRBD1 (6 bases). The germline gives CDR1 MGHDK, CDR2 SYGVNS. The CDR3 has 14 residues. The germline V and J ends were trimmed by 3 bases and 7 bases, with 13 bases remaining between them. The CDR3: CASSDVRGGNEQFF. In DNA, the CDR3 is TGTGCCAGCAGTGACGTCAGGGGTGGGAATGAGCAGTTCTTC.